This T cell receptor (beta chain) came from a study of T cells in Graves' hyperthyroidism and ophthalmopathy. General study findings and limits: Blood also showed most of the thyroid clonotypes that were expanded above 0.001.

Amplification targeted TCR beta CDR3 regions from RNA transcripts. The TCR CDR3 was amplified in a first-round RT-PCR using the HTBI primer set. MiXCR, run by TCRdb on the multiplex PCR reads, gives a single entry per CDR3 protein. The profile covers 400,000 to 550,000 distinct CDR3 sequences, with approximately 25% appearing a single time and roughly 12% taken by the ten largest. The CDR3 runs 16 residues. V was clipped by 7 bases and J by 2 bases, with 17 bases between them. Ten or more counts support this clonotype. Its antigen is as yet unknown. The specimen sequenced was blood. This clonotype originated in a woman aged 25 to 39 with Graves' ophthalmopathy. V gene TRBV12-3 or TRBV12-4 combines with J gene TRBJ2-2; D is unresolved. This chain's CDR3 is CASTKSGSRNTGELFF. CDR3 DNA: TGTGCCAGCACCAAAAGTGGTAGCCGAAACACCGGGGAGCTGTTTTTT.